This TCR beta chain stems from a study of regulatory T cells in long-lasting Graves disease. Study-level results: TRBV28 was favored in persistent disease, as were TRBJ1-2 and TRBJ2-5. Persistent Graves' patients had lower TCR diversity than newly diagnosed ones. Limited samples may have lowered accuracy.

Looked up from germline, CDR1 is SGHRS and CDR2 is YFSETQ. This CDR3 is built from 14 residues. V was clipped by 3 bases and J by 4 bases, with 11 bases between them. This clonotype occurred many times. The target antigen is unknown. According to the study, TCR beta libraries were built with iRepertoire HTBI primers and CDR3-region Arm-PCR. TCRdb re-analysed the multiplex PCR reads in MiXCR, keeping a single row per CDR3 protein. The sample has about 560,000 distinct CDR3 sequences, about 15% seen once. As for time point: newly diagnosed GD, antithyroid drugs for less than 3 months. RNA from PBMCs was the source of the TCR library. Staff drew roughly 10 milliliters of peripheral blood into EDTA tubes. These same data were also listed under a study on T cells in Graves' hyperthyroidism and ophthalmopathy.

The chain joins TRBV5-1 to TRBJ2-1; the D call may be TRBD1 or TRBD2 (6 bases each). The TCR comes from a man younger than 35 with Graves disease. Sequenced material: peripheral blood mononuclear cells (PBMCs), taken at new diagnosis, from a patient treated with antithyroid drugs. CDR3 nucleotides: TGCGCCAGCAGCTCGACTAGGGGGTACAATGAGCAGTTCTTC. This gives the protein CASSSTRGYNEQFF.